This T cell receptor (beta chain) is drawn from a study of OX40 agonist ivuxolimab in advanced cancers. This CDR3 region has 15 residues. Germline values: CDR1 SGHRS, CDR2 YFSETQ. Trimming cost V 3 bases and J 3 bases; bases outside gene matches: 6. The method was immunoSEQ multiplex PCR; TCRdb's version includes in-frame clones alone and lacks a portion of them. The data hold fewer than 40,000 clones, with approximately 89% observed a single time. The chain employs TRBV5-1 and TRBJ1-5; 7 bases map to TRBD1. This specimen consisted of CD4+ or CD8+ T cells sorted from blood, obtained in a trial of the OX40 agonist ivuxolimab. The receptor was derived from an adult with an advanced solid tumor such as melanoma, head and neck, liver or kidney cancer. The CDR3 DNA is TGCGCCAGCAGCTACGGGACAGATAACAATCAGCCCCAGCATTTT. Amino acids: CASSYGTDNNQPQHF.